This is a list of T cell receptor beta chains from one sample in a study of CD8 T cells in Susac syndrome. TCRdb re-derived calls from the immunoSEQ multiplex PCR reads in MiXCR, one entry per CDR3 protein. The data contain about 83,000 distinct CDR3 sequences, 95% of them singletons. Sequencing used CD8+ T cells from PBMCs. Every receptor here comes from a human donor with Susac syndrome. Both conserved end residues are trimmed from each CDR3. A D gene is named only where the DNA matches it firmly.

d_gene: -; v_gene: TRBV29-1; j_gene: TRBJ2-1; CDR3aa: SVGGNEQF
d_gene: TRBD1; v_gene: TRBV30; j_gene: TRBJ1-5; CDR3aa: AWSPGTENQPQH
d_gene: TRBD1; v_gene: TRBV29-1; j_gene: TRBJ1-2; CDR3aa: SETGEEEGYGYT
d_gene: -; v_gene: TRBV20-1; j_gene: TRBJ2-1; CDR3aa: SVRGHEGGSYNEQF
d_gene: TRBD1; v_gene: TRBV28; j_gene: TRBJ2-7; CDR3aa: ASSSILPRTGPSYEQY
d_gene: TRBD1; v_gene: TRBV30; j_gene: TRBJ2-7; CDR3aa: AWTGGSYEQY
d_gene: TRBD2; v_gene: TRBV20-1; j_gene: TRBJ2-7; CDR3aa: SARGRDYSYEQY
d_gene: -; v_gene: TRBV28; j_gene: TRBJ1-1; CDR3aa: ASSRRGNTEAF
d_gene: -; v_gene: TRBV24-1; j_gene: TRBJ2-5; CDR3aa: ATSDPGSSAETQY
d_gene: -; v_gene: TRBV30; j_gene: TRBJ2-1; CDR3aa: AWSYGSRGAYNEQF
d_gene: -; v_gene: TRBV28; j_gene: TRBJ2-2; CDR3aa: ASSPLRGPGDTGELF
d_gene: -; v_gene: TRBV4-3; j_gene: TRBJ1-4; CDR3aa: ASSQDGSTNEKLF
d_gene: TRBD2; v_gene: TRBV4-3; j_gene: TRBJ2-1; CDR3aa: ASSQDLAGHNEQF
d_gene: -; v_gene: TRBV4-1; j_gene: TRBJ1-1; CDR3aa: ASSQTGDTEAF
d_gene: -; v_gene: TRBV13; j_gene: TRBJ1-1; CDR3aa: ASCPEDVRSMNTEAF